These 3 T cell receptor beta chains were all obtained from the same sample, sequenced in a study of CD8 T cells in Susac syndrome. Random hexamers primed reverse transcription of 0.5 to 1 ug RNA. TCRdb reprocessed the immunoSEQ multiplex PCR reads with MiXCR, giving one entry per CDR3 protein. The sample consists of 67,000 or so distinct CDR3 sequences, 93% of them appearing once. Sequenced sample: CD4+ T cells from PBMCs. These receptors were obtained from a human donor with Susac syndrome.

The CDR3 here is CATSDLSGATQETQYF. Written as DNA, the CDR3 is TGTGCCACCAGTGATTTGTCAGGGGCAACCCAAGAGACCCAGTACTTC. The genes are TRBV24-1 and TRBJ2-5, with D possibly matching TRBD1 (6 bases). Trimming took off 0 bases at V and 1 base at J, with 11 bases between the two ends. This CDR3 is 16 amino acids long. Germline CDR1 and CDR2: KGHDR and SFDVKD.

This chain uses TRBV6-1 with TRBJ1-4, with 7 bases matching TRBD1. Trimming at V came to 5 bases and at J to 2 bases, leaving 17 bases not matched to a gene. This CDR3 contains 19 residues. Germline CDR1 reads MNHNS; CDR2 reads SASEGT. The CDR3 coding sequence is TGTGCCAGCAGTCTCATTGGGAGGAACAGGGGAGCGACTAATGAAAAACTGTTTTTT. Protein: CASSLIGRNRGATNEKLFF.

This clonotype was seen only once. This rearrangement joins TRBV9 to TRBJ1-2; 9 bases align to TRBD1. CDR1 and CDR2 (germline): SGDLS, YYNGEE. The CDR3 consists of 12 residues. V gave up 5 bases and J gave up 7 bases; unmatched junction bases: 3. The CDR3 nucleotides read TGTGCCAGCAGGACAGGGGGTCCTGGCTACACCTTC. Amino acid sequence: CASRTGGPGYTF.